The following is a TCR beta chain sequence with its context. Germline CDR1 MGHDK, CDR2 SYGVNS. The V segment lost 8 bases and the J segment 1 base; nucleotides outside the gene matches: 5. This CDR3 spans 16 amino acids. The authors' processing: Amplification from reference gene primers served as the basis for estimated nucleated cell counts. Profiling relied on immunoSEQ multiplex PCR, and the TCRdb table lists in-frame clones only, not all of them. The V and J calls and clone size are taken from that table; D and trimming were inferred from the DNA. Of 200,000 to 300,000 clones in the sample, over 70% were seen once. This specimen comes from a study of blood T cell repertoires in COVID-19. For the study at large: Spain, Italy and the United States supplied samples that represented acute and convalescent COVID-19. T cells, B-cell-depleted T cells, or PBMCs provided the cDNA or gDNA that served as material.

This TCR was recovered from an elderly woman with acute or convalescent COVID-19. Sequencing was performed on peripheral blood. The chain carries TRBV25-1 and TRBJ2-3, with 14 bases aligning to TRBD2. The CDR3 DNA is TGTGCCAGCGGGGGACTAGCGGGAGAAGGCACAGATACGCAGTATTTT. This codes for CASGGLAGEGTDTQYF.